A single sample gave rise to the 32 T cell receptor beta chains below, sequenced in a study of T cells after yellow fever vaccination. TCRdb reprocessed the 5' RACE reads via MiXCR and lists one record per CDR3 protein. Here the sample spans about 630,000 distinct CDR3 sequences, 9% to 15% being singletons. Here the sequenced sample was PBMCs, taken on the day of the yellow fever booster vaccination. The receptors were sampled from a man under 40 who received the YFV17D yellow fever vaccine.

The CDR3, as DNA: TGCAGTGCTGCCACACGGGACATTTCCTACGAGCAGTACTTC. It translates to CSAATRDISYEQYF. The chain recombines TRBV20-1 with TRBJ2-7, with a possible D match to TRBD1 (6 bases). The CDR3 sequence is 14 residues long. The germline gives CDR1 DFQATT, CDR2 SNEGSKA (reference sequence). V gave up 5 bases and J gave up 1 base, with 15 bases separating them.

This clonotype was detected only a few times. The J gene is TRBJ2-1, the V gene TRBV10-3, with D possibly TRBD2 on 5 matching bases. Trimming removed 4 bases from V and 8 bases from J, with 9 bases in between. CDR3 length: 12 residues. Per germline, CDR1 ENHRY and CDR2 SYGVKD. The CDR3 region has the DNA TGTGCCATCAGTGCGACTAATGATGAGCAGTTCTTC. This gives the protein CAISATNDEQFF.

The rearrangement uses TRBV2 and TRBJ2-1, with TRBD2 as a possible D gene (6 bases). Germline loops: CDR1 SNHLY, CDR2 FYNNEI. Trimming shortened V by 2 bases and J by 14 bases, and 10 bases separated the two germline ends. This CDR3 contains 11 residues. This CDR3 is CASSETGGEFF. CDR3 coding DNA: TGTGCCAGCAGTGAAACCGGGGGAGAGTTCTTC.

This clonotype was counted a few times. This chain joins TRBV5-1 and TRBJ2-5, with D perhaps given as TRBD1 or TRBD2 (5 bases each). Trimming removed 4 bases from V and 1 base from J, with 14 bases in between. Germline V lookup: CDR1 SGHRS, CDR2 YFSETQ. The CDR3 is made up of 15 amino acids. CDR3 loop: CASSLSDGTQETQYF. The CDR3 nucleotides are TGCGCCAGCAGCCTATCCGACGGGACCCAAGAGACCCAGTACTTC.

This clonotype has only a few counts. V usage is TRBV12-3 or TRBV12-4 and J usage is TRBJ2-4, with 14 positions matching TRBD2. V was pared by 5 bases and J by 8 bases, with 2 bases of the junction left unmatched. The CDR3 sequence is 14 residues long. CDR3 coding DNA: TGTGCCAGCAGTGAGACTAGCGGGGGGGACATTCAGTACTTC. Amino acid sequence: CASSETSGGDIQYF.

In this sample, this clonotype turned up a few times. V usage is TRBV11-3 and J usage is TRBJ2-5; D not certain. This CDR3 has 13 residues. The V and J ends lost 3 bases and 7 bases respectively, with 12 bases between them. CDR1 SGHNT and CDR2 YENEEA come from the germline V gene. In DNA form, the CDR3 reads TGTGCCAGCAGCTTTAGGGAAACTGGGACCCAGTACTTC. It translates to CASSFRETGTQYF.

This clonotype was recorded at least ten times. The rearrangement uses TRBV29-1 and TRBJ2-7; TRBD1 matches at 11 bases. V gave up 2 bases and J gave up 4 bases; unmatched junction bases: 4. Germline assignment: CDR1 SQVTM and CDR2 ANQGSEA. This CDR3 comprises 14 residues. The CDR3 is CSVEKGTGGYEQYF. Here the CDR3 DNA reads TGCAGCGTTGAAAAAGGGACAGGGGGGTACGAGCAGTACTTC.

The CDR3 spells CASSRATSGDQETQYF. CDR3 bases: TGCGCCAGCAGCAGGGCGACTAGCGGGGACCAAGAGACCCAGTACTTC. This chain joins TRBV5-1 and TRBJ2-5; 11 bases fit TRBD2. Germline trimming cut 4 bases from V and 0 bases from J; bases unmatched to any gene: 5. The CDR3 is 16 residues long. Germline CDR1 and CDR2: SGHRS and YFSETQ.

This clonotype was counted only a few times. V gene TRBV4-3 combines with J gene TRBJ2-2; TRBD2 might be the D (5 bases). Germline V CDR1 and CDR2: LGHNA, YSLEER. The CDR3 loop spans 16 amino acids. V was trimmed by 0 bases and J by 6 bases, leaving 14 bases between them. CDR3: CASSQDRSGIAGELFF. CDR3 in DNA: TGCGCCAGCAGCCAAGATAGGTCCGGGATCGCCGGGGAGCTGTTTTTT.

The chain couples TRBV19 to TRBJ2-1, with 12 bases fitting TRBD2. Trimming took 5 bases from V and 6 from J; bases not matched to a gene: 5. This CDR3 has 15 amino acids. From germline, CDR1 is LNHDA and CDR2 SQIVND (reference sequence). CDR3 DNA: TGTGCCAGTAGTCCGACTAGCGGGAGACCCAATGAGCAGTTCTTC. This translates into CASSPTSGRPNEQFF.

This clonotype has a handful of counts. The chain is built from TRBV6-1 and TRBJ2-1; a possible D gene is TRBD1 (6 bases). The CDR3 is made up of 16 amino acids. Per the germline V gene, CDR1 is MNHNS and CDR2 is SASEGT. V was pared by 5 bases and J by 1 base, with 15 bases between. The DNA for the CDR3 is TGTGCCAGCAGTCTAACTACAGGGTTTTCCTACAATGAGCAGTTCTTC. Encoded protein: CASSLTTGFSYNEQFF.

This clonotype turned up a few times. The chain recombines TRBV30 with TRBJ2-1; D is uncertain. The CDR3 length is 11 residues. Germline-derived CDR1 and CDR2 are GTSNPN and SVGIG (reference sequence). Trimming shortened V by 4 bases and J by 8 bases, and 9 bases separated the two germline ends. As DNA, the CDR3 is TGTGCCTGGACTCTAGGGTATGAGCAGTTCTTC. This encodes CAWTLGYEQFF.

The rearrangement joins TRBV20-1 to TRBJ2-7; the D gene is possibly TRBD2 (6 bases). This CDR3 contains 17 residues. Germline V gives CDR1 DFQATT, CDR2 SNEGSKA (reference sequence). The V end was cut by 3 bases, the J end by 1 base, with 22 bases between. CDR3 DNA sequence: TGCAGTGCTAGTACAGAGGCGGGACCGGCAGGGTCCTACGAGCAGTACTTC. It translates to CSASTEAGPAGSYEQYF.

This chain links TRBV30 with TRBJ2-7; D possibly corresponds to TRBD1 (6 bases). CDR1 and CDR2 from the germline V gene are GTSNPN and SVGIG (reference sequence). Trimming stripped 3 bases from V and 4 bases from J, with 16 bases between. CDR3 length: 14 residues. The DNA for the CDR3 is TGTGCCTGGAGGGCTTCGTCTAGGGGGTACGAGCAGTACTTC. Its protein is CAWRASSRGYEQYF.

This clonotype has ten or more counts. CDR3 residues: CASSLSGRADGELFF. CDR3 in DNA: TGCGCCAGCAGCTTGAGCGGGAGGGCCGACGGGGAGCTGTTTTTT. The V call is TRBV5-1, the J call TRBJ2-2; 10 bases agree with TRBD2. CDR3 size: 15 residues. Germline CDR1 is SGHRS and CDR2 is YFSETQ. V trimming: 1 base; J trimming: 7 bases; junction bases outside the gene matches: 4. The full variable domain, rest sourced from reference TRBV5-1 and TRBJ2-2, is KAGVTQTPRYLIKTRGQQVTLSCSPISGHRSVSWYQQTPGQGLQFLFEYFSETQRNKGNFPGRFSGRQFSNSRSEMNVSTLELGDSALYLCASSLSGRADGELFFGEGSRLTVL.

V and J are TRBV19 and TRBJ2-1, with D possibly called TRBD1 or TRBD2 (5 bases each). V dropped 3 bases and J dropped 4 bases, with 13 bases sitting between them. Germline assignment: CDR1 LNHDA and CDR2 SQIVND (reference sequence). The CDR3 runs to 15 residues. CDR3: CASSIRGAGYNEQFF. CDR3 DNA: TGTGCCAGTAGTATTCGGGGCGCGGGTTACAATGAGCAGTTCTTC. Together with reference TRBV19 and TRBJ2-1, the CDR3 gives the full variable domain: DGGITQSPKYLFRKEGQNVTLSCEQNLNHDAMYWYRQDPGQGLRLIYYSQIVNDFQKGDIAEGYSVSREKKESFPLTVTSAQKNPTAFYLCASSIRGAGYNEQFFGPGTRLTVL.

This clonotype occurred a few times. The rearrangement uses TRBV27 and TRBJ2-1; 9 nucleotides align to TRBD2. V was clipped by 5 bases and J by 3 bases; unmatched bases: 11. CDR1 is MNHEY and CDR2 is SMNVEV in the germline V gene (reference sequence). The CDR3 contains 17 residues. CDR3 sequence reads: CASSRIRSGRIYNEQFF. The CDR3, as DNA: TGTGCCAGCAGTAGGATCCGTAGCGGGAGAATCTACAATGAGCAGTTCTTC.

The chain links TRBV6-5 to TRBJ2-3; D call uncertain. V was shortened by 0 bases and J by 0 bases, with 7 bases between the two germline ends. CDR1 is MNHEY and CDR2 is SVGAGI in the germline V gene. CDR3 length: 15 amino acids. This CDR3 is CASSYSRPSTDTQYF. The DNA of the CDR3 is TGTGCCAGCAGTTACTCTCGGCCAAGCACAGATACGCAGTATTTT.

This chain uses TRBV5-1 with TRBJ1-2; D is possibly TRBD1 (5 bases). V shed 0 bases and J shed 3 bases, with 12 bases lying between them. Germline V gives CDR1 SGHRS, CDR2 YFSETQ. This CDR3 has 15 residues. The CDR3 is CASSLVQGLDYGYTF. In DNA form, the CDR3 reads TGCGCCAGCAGCTTGGTTCAGGGACTAGACTATGGCTACACCTTC.

This CDR3 reads CASSLVGPNGYTF. The CDR3 coding sequence is TGTGCCAGCAGCTTAGTAGGACCGAATGGCTACACCTTC. V is TRBV7-2 and J is TRBJ1-2; D not certain. Germline loops: CDR1 SGHTA, CDR2 FQGNSA. V was pared by 1 base and J by 6 bases, with 9 bases between. The CDR3 spans 13 residues. The full variable domain, with the rest looked up from reference TRBV7-2 and TRBJ1-2, is GAGVSQSPSNKVTEKGKDVELRCDPISGHTALYWYRQSLGQGLEFLIYFQGNSAPDKSGLPSDRFSAERTGGSVSTLTIQRTQQEDSAVYLCASSLVGPNGYTFGSGTRLTVV.

This rearrangement joins TRBV27 to TRBJ2-7; D remains ambiguous. The V end lost 5 bases, the J end lost 0 bases, and 14 bases lay between the germline ends. The CDR3 loop spans 15 amino acids. Germline-derived CDR1 and CDR2 are MNHEY and SMNVEV (reference sequence). Written as DNA, the CDR3 is TGTGCCAGCAGTAGAGCCACTTTTAGCTCCTACGAGCAGTACTTC. Translation: CASSRATFSSYEQYF.

This clonotype was seen repeatedly, ten times or more. The V gene is TRBV7-2, the J gene TRBJ2-7; 7 bases map to TRBD2. Germline V gene data show CDR1 as SGHTA and CDR2 as FQGNSA. The CDR3 runs 14 residues. V trimming: 1 base; J trimming: 2 bases; junction bases outside the gene matches: 2. The CDR3 reads CASSLEAGPYEQYF. DNA for the CDR3: TGTGCCAGCAGCTTAGAAGCGGGGCCCTACGAGCAGTACTTC.

The chain carries TRBV11-2 and TRBJ2-7; 10 bases fit TRBD2. V shed 2 bases and J 1 base; nucleotides not matched to a gene: 11. The CDR3 covers 18 residues. Per the germline V gene, CDR1 is SGHAT and CDR2 is FQNNGV. The CDR3 region has the DNA TGTGCCAGCAGCTTATCTTTTGGGACTAGCGATATTTCCTACGAGCAGTACTTC. It encodes CASSLSFGTSDISYEQYF.

V and J are TRBV7-8 and TRBJ2-1, with TRBD1 matching over 9 bases. The germline CDR1 and CDR2 sequences are SGHVS and FQNEAQ. The CDR3 contains 14 residues. V shed 5 bases, J shed 8 bases, and the junction held 7 bases outside the gene matches. CDR3 sequence reads: CASSPRDRDHEQFF. CDR3 in DNA: TGTGCCAGCAGCCCCCGGGACAGGGACCATGAGCAGTTCTTC.

V is TRBV6-1 and J is TRBJ1-5; no clear D. CDR3 length: 13 residues. V dropped 3 bases and J dropped 4 bases, with 7 bases sitting between them. Germline CDR1 reads MNHNS; CDR2 reads SASEGT. The CDR3 sequence is CASSENKNQPQHF. CDR3 nucleotides: TGTGCCAGCAGTGAGAACAAGAATCAGCCCCAGCATTTT.

The chain combines TRBV7-9 with TRBJ2-1; 11 positions match TRBD2. Germline assignment: CDR1 SEHNR and CDR2 FQNEAQ (reference sequence). The CDR3 runs 17 residues. Trimming removed 5 bases from V and 8 bases from J; junction bases left unmatched: 14. The CDR3 reads CASSHGLAGPARDEQFF. DNA of the CDR3: TGTGCCAGCAGCCATGGACTAGCGGGCCCTGCTCGCGATGAGCAGTTCTTC.

The V gene is TRBV6-1, the J gene TRBJ2-5, with D hard to call. V lost 1 base and J 5 bases, leaving 5 bases between the germline ends. Germline values: CDR1 MNHNS, CDR2 SASEGT. This CDR3 is built from 12 residues. DNA of the CDR3: TGTGCCAGCAGTGAAGAACGTGAGACCCAGTACTTC. This codes for CASSEERETQYF.

The chain is built from TRBV5-5 and TRBJ2-7; TRBD1 might be the D (5 bases). The CDR3 covers 14 residues. The V end lost 3 bases, the J end lost 3 bases, and 13 bases lay between the germline ends. Per the germline V gene, CDR1 is SGHKS and CDR2 is YYEKEE (reference sequence). The CDR3 DNA reads TGTGCCAGCAGCTCATCAAGGGGTGACTACGAGCAGTACTTC. Amino acid sequence: CASSSSRGDYEQYF.

The chain carries TRBV20-1 and TRBJ2-7; 13 nucleotides match TRBD2. The CDR3 spans 14 residues. Germline V CDR1 and CDR2: DFQATT, SNEGSKA (reference sequence). After removal of 7 bases from V and 5 bases from J, the junction contained 8 bases not matched to a gene. The CDR3 nucleotides read TGCAGTGTTCTGACTAGCGGGAGGAGTGACGAGCAGTACTTC. It is translated as CSVLTSGRSDEQYF.

The chain links TRBV30 to TRBJ2-5, with TRBD2 matching over 10 bases. Losses at the gene ends were 0 bases for V and 4 bases for J; bases not matched to a gene: 5. Germline V gives CDR1 GTSNPN, CDR2 SVGIG (reference sequence). The CDR3 consists of 15 residues. This CDR3 is CAWSVQASGRETQYF. CDR3 sequence (DNA): TGTGCCTGGAGTGTACAAGCTAGCGGGAGAGAGACCCAGTACTTC.

This clonotype has just a few counts. This sequence joins TRBV7-8 and TRBJ2-1; the D gene is possibly TRBD1 (5 bases). V gave up 4 bases and J gave up 0 bases, with 13 bases separating them. The length of the CDR3 is 16 residues. Germline CDR1 is SGHVS and CDR2 is FQNEAQ. This chain's CDR3 is CASSSQTADSYNEQFF. CDR3 DNA sequence: TGTGCCAGCAGCTCACAGACAGCTGACTCCTACAATGAGCAGTTCTTC.

The chain links TRBV5-1 to TRBJ2-3, with unresolved D. This CDR3 region has 15 residues. The germline CDR1 and CDR2 sequences are SGHRS and YFSETQ. The ends were cut back, 3 bases at V and 2 bases at J, with 13 bases in the middle. The chain's CDR3 is CASSSGTADTDTQYF. CDR3 in DNA: TGCGCCAGCAGCTCCGGAACAGCTGACACAGATACGCAGTATTTT. The variable domain in full, with the rest retrieved from reference TRBV5-1 and TRBJ2-3, is KAGVTQTPRYLIKTRGQQVTLSCSPISGHRSVSWYQQTPGQGLQFLFEYFSETQRNKGNFPGRFSGRQFSNSRSEMNVSTLELGDSALYLCASSSGTADTDTQYFGPGTRLTVL.